This T cell receptor (beta chain) emerged from a study of technical replicates of blood from a few donors. The CDR3 covers 14 residues. Germline assignment: CDR1 SGHTA and CDR2 FQGNSA. Trimming removed 1 base at V and 1 base at J, with 7 bases between. The repertoire was sequenced with immunoSEQ multiplex PCR; TCRdb's copy has only in-frame clones and lacks some. Of about 80,000 clones listed, 95% to 98% are singletons. This TCR came from a human donor in good health. The chain links TRBV7-2 to TRBJ2-5; D is ambiguous. Sequenced sample: T cells isolated from PBMCs. The CDR3 region has the DNA TGTGCCAGCAGCTTAGGGCGGTTCCAAGAGACCCAGTACTTC. It yields the protein CASSLGRFQETQYF.